The clone carrying this T cell receptor (beta chain) was seen more than once but under ten times. What it binds is not known. This sample stems from a study of blood T cells in healthy people across ages. The CDR3 sequence is 16 residues long. The V gene lost 7 bases and the J gene lost 1 base, with 18 bases spanning the gap. From germline, CDR1 is SGHTA and CDR2 FQGNSA. Study-wide results and caveats: Bulk PBMC profiling left naive and antigen-experienced comparisons inconclusive.

Sample-barcoded 5' priming and a J-beta primer mix drove a second PCR of 7 to 11 cycles. Using its own MiXCR run on the 5' RACE reads, TCRdb lists one record per CDR3 protein. The sample includes over 1,300,000 distinct CDR3 sequences, approximately 60% of them seen just once. J is TRBJ2-3 and V is TRBV7-2; D is undetermined. This TCR came from a man in his late teens or twenties in good health. The source material was blood. The CDR3 sequence is CASTSRGGLGTDTQYF. The CDR3 DNA is TGTGCCAGCACATCCCGTGGCGGCTTGGGCACAGATACGCAGTATTTT.